This TCR beta chain is drawn from a study of siplizumab effects on memory and regulatory T cells. Study-wide findings and caveats: Assignment to unstimulated subsets succeeded for only a minor fraction of the alloreactive clones. It was not possible to assign a naive or memory phenotype to roughly 80-96% of proliferating CD4+ or CD8+ clones.

Worth noting for this clone: Antigen: not known. The sample has other DNA sequences that encode this CDR3 too.

The CDR3 is 12 residues long. Germline V CDR1 and CDR2: MDHEN, SYDVKM. Trimming removed 6 bases at V and 4 bases at J, with 9 bases between. The repertoire was sequenced with immunoSEQ multiplex PCR; TCRdb's copy has only in-frame clones and lacks some. Among about 100,000 clones, roughly 92% were seen once, and the ten largest hold roughly 0.61%. Input material: Tregs sorted from blood. The genes are TRBV28 and TRBJ1-2; D unclear. The sequence was collected from a human donor in good health. CDR3 in DNA: TGTGCCAGCAGCTTTCAACGCTATGGCTACACCTTC. This codes for CASSFQRYGYTF.